The clone carrying this T cell receptor (beta chain) has a handful of counts. What it recognizes is unknown. The data derive from a study of early T cells in non-severe SARS-CoV-2 infection. Study summary: Chains from this unsorted whole-blood bulk RNA could not be paired.

The protocol attached unique molecular identifiers to individual cDNA molecules. TCRdb redid the calling of the 5' RACE reads with MiXCR, one entry per CDR3 protein. The table shows about 88,000 distinct CDR3 sequences, with under 15% occurring only once. Study-level points and caveats: Using VDJdb, the matching emphasized anti-spike CD8 responses while missing private and CD4 specificities.

Trimming left V 6 bases short and J 1 base short, with 11 bases between. The length of the CDR3 is 14 residues. CDR1 and CDR2 (germline): MNHEY, SVGEGT. V gene TRBV6-2 or TRBV6-3 combines with J gene TRBJ2-3; D may correspond to TRBD1 or TRBD2 (5 bases each). Specimen: whole blood. The origin of this receptor is an adult who was a healthcare worker with PCR-confirmed SARS-CoV-2 infection or an uninfected control (not recorded which). DNA for the CDR3: TGTGCCAGCAGCCGAGGGGAACGCACAGATACGCAGTATTTT. Protein sequence: CASSRGERTDTQYF.